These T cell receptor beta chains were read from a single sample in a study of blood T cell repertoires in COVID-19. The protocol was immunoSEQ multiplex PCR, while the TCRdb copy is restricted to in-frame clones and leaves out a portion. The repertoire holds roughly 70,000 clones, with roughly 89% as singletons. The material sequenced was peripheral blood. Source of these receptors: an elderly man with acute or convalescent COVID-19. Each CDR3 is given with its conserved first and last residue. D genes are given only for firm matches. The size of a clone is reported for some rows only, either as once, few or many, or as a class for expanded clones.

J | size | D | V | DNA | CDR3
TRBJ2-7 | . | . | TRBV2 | TGTGCCAGCAGTGGGGCGGGCCCCCTCGGGTACGAGCAGTACTTC | CASSGAGPLGYEQYF
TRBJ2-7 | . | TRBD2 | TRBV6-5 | TGTGCCAGCAGCCCCGGGAGGCTCTACGAGCAGTACTTC | CASSPGRLYEQYF
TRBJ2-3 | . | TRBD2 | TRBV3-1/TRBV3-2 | TGTGCCAGCAGCCAGGGAGGGACTAGCACAGATACGCAGTATTTT | CASSQGGTSTDTQYF
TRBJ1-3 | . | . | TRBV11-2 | TGTGCCAGCAGCTTAGGCGCAGGCAGAAACACCATATATTTT | CASSLGAGRNTIYF
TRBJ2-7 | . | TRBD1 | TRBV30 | TGTGCCTGGAGTGCCGGACAGGGGGCATATAACGAGCAGTACTTC | CAWSAGQGAYNEQYF
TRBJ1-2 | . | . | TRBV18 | TGTGCCAGCTCACCACCGGGAGGGGTGATGAGCTACACCTTC | CASSPPGGVMSYTF
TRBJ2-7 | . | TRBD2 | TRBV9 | TGTGCCAGCAGCGTAGGGCTAGCGGGAGTCGGCGAGCAGTACTTC | CASSVGLAGVGEQYF
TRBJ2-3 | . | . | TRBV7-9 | TGTGCCAGCAGCTCCGAGGGGGTTGCAACAGATACGCAGTATTTT | CASSSEGVATDTQYF
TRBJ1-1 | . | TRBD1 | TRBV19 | TGTGCCAGTAGTATTGGACAGGGAACCACTGAAGCTTTCTTT | CASSIGQGTTEAFF
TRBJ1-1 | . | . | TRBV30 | TGTGCCGGGACGAGGGGAGGCTTGAACACTGAAGCTTTCTTT | CAGTRGGLNTEAFF
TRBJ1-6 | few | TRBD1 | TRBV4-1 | TGCGCCAGCAGCCAGGGGGACAGGGATAATTCACCCCTCCACTTT | CASSQGDRDNSPLHF
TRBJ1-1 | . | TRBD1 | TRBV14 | TGTGCCAGCAGCCAGCCCGGGACAGCCTGGGAGGCTTTCTTT | CASSQPGTAWEAFF
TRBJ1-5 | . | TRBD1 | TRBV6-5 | TGTGCCAGCAGTCCCTCGACAGGGGGCAACCAGCCCCAGCATTTT | CASSPSTGGNQPQHF
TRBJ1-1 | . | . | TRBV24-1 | TGTGCCACCAGTGAGGCTCCGAACACTGAAGCTTTCTTT | CATSEAPNTEAFF
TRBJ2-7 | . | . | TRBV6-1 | TGTGCCAGCAGTGAGGCGGACAGTTCCTACGAGCAGTACTTC | CASSEADSSYEQYF
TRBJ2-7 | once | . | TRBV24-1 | TGTGCCACCAGTGATTTAAGGGGGTCCGAGCAGTACTTC | CATSDLRGSEQYF
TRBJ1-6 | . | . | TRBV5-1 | TGCGCCAGCAGCTCCGTTGACAGTTCCAATTCACCCCTCCACTTT | CASSSVDSSNSPLHF
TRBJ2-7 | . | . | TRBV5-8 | TGTGCCAGCAGCTCCCCGGGCTACGAGCAGTACTTC | CASSSPGYEQYF
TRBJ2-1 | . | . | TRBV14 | TGTGCCAGCAGTCGACTAGGTCCCCAGTTCTTC | CASSRLGPQFF
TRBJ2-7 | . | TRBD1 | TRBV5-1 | TGCGCCAGCAGCTTGGTCGGACAGGGGCTCGGCGAGCAGTACTTC | CASSLVGQGLGEQYF
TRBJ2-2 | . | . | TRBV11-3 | TGTGCCAGCAGCCCTGCGGTAAACACCGGGGAGCTGTTTTTT | CASSPAVNTGELFF
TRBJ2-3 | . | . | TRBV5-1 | TGCGCCAGCAGCTTGACAGGGATTGGCACAGATACGCAGTATTTT | CASSLTGIGTDTQYF
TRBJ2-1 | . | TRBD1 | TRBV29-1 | TGCAGCGTTCATCCCCCCGGCAGGGGGTTCTACAATGAGCAGTTCTTC | CSVHPPGRGFYNEQFF
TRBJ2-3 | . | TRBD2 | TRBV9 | TGTGCCAGCAGCGTAGAAACTAGCGGGGGGACAGATACGCAGTATTTT | CASSVETSGGTDTQYF
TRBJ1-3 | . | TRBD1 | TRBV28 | TGTGCCAGCAGTCCAAGGGGGCTATTACAGAGCTCTGGAAACACCATATATTTT | CASSPRGLLQSSGNTIYF
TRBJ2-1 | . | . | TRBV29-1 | TGCAGCGTTGAATTGCGGCTGAGGTCCTACAATGAGCAGTTCTTC | CSVELRLRSYNEQFF
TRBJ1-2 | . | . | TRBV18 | TGTGCCAGCTCACCACTACAGGTTAGGGGCTACACCTTC | CASSPLQVRGYTF
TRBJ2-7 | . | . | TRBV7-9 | TGTGCCAGCAGCTTAGCCGGACAGCTTTACGAGCAGTACTTC | CASSLAGQLYEQYF
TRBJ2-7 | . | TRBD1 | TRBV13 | TGTGCCAGCAGCCCGACAGGGCGGAAGGAGCAGTACTTC | CASSPTGRKEQYF
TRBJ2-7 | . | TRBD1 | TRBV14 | TGTGCCAGCAGCTCTCTCCCGACAGGGCCGAGCTCCTACGAGCAGTACTTC | CASSSLPTGPSSYEQYF
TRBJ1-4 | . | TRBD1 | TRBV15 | TGTGCCACCAGCAGAGATCCTAACAGGGGTAATAATGAAAAACTGTTTTTT | CATSRDPNRGNNEKLFF
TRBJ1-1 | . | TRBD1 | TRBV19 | TGTGCCAGTAGTATCATAAGGGGACAGGGAGGCGAGACTTTCTTT | CASSIIRGQGGETFF
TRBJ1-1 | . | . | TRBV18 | TGTGCCAGCTCACCGCAGAAGAACACTGAAGCTTTCTTT | CASSPQKNTEAFF
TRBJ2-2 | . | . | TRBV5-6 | TGTGCCAGCAGCCCAGTCGGAGAGACCGGGGAGCTGTTTTTT | CASSPVGETGELFF
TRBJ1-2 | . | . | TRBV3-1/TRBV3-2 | TGTGCCAGCAGCCCGGGTCGCAACTTTAACTATGGCTACACCTTC | CASSPGRNFNYGYTF